This T cell receptor beta chain was sequenced during a study of blood T cell repertoires in COVID-19. Study-wide context: Donors in the United States, Italy and Spain gave samples during acute or convalescent COVID-19. The analysed material was cDNA or gDNA that came from T cells, B-cell-depleted T cells, or PBMCs.

Trimming shortened V by 0 bases and J by 2 bases, and 10 bases separated the two germline ends. Germline V gives CDR1 LGHNA, CDR2 YNFKEQ. This CDR3 region has 16 residues. In the authors' methods: Researchers report that nucleated cell counts were estimated from reference gene primer amplification. Sequenced by immunoSEQ multiplex PCR; TCRdb stores in-frame clones only, minus some. Clone size and the V and J calls come from that table; the DNA yielded D and trimming. This sample has over 45,000 clones, with about 86% found just once. The TCR comes from a human donor in a cohort sampled during active COVID-19. Sequenced material: peripheral blood. This chain uses TRBV4-2 with TRBJ1-4, with D perhaps TRBD1 (5 bases). Written as DNA, the CDR3 is TGTGCCAGCAGCCAAGACGGCGGGGGTACTAATGAAAAACTGTTTTTT. Protein: CASSQDGGGTNEKLFF.